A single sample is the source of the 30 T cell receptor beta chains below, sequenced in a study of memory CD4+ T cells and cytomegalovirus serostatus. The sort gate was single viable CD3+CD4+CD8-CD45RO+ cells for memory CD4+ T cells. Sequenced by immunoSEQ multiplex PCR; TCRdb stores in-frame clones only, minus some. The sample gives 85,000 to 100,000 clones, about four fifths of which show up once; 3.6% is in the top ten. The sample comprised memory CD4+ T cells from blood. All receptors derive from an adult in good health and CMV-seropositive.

The CDR3 DNA sequence: TGTGCCAGCAGTGACGGACAGGGGACGAAGCCCCAGCATTTT. Amino acids: CASSDGQGTKPQHF. The rearrangement joins TRBV6-5 to TRBJ1-5; 9 nucleotides agree with TRBD1. V was pared by 5 bases and J by 8 bases, with 7 bases of the junction left unmatched. The germline V gene encodes CDR1 MNHEY and CDR2 SVGAGI. There are 14 residues in the CDR3.

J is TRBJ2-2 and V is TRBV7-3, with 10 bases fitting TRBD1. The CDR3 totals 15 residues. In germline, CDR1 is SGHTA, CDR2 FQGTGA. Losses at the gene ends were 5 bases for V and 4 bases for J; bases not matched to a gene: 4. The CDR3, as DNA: TGTGCCAGCAGCCTGACAGGGGGCAGCACCGGGGAGCTGTTTTTT. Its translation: CASSLTGGSTGELFF. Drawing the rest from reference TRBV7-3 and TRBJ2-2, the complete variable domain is GAGVSQTPSNKVTEKGKYVELRCDPISGHTALYWYRQSLGQGPEFLIYFQGTGAADDSGLPNDRFFAVRPEGSVSTLKIQRTERGDSAVYLCASSLTGGSTGELFFGEGSRLTVL.

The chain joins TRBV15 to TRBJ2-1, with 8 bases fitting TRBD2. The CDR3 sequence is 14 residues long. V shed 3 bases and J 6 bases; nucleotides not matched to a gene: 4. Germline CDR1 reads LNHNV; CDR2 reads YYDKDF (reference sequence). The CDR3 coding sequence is TGTGCCACCAGCAGGAGGGGGACTAGCAATGAGCAGTTCTTC. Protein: CATSRRGTSNEQFF.

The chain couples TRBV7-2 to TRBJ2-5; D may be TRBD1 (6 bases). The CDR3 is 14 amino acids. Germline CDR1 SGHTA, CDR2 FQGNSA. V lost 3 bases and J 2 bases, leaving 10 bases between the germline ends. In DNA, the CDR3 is TGTGCCAGCAGCTTCCAGGGGTCGCAAGAGACCCAGTACTTC. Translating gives CASSFQGSQETQYF.

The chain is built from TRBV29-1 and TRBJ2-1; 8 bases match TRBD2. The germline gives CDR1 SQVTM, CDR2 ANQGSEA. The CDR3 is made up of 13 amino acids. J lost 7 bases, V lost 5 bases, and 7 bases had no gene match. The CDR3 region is CSVFGRARNEQFF. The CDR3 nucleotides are TGCAGCGTTTTCGGGAGGGCCCGAAATGAGCAGTTCTTC.

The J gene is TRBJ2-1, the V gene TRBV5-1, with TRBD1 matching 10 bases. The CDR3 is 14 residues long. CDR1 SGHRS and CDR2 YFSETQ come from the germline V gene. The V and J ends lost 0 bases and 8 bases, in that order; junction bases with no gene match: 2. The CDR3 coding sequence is TGCGCCAGCAGCTTGGTGGGGACAGGGGATGAGCAGTTCTTC. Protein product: CASSLVGTGDEQFF.

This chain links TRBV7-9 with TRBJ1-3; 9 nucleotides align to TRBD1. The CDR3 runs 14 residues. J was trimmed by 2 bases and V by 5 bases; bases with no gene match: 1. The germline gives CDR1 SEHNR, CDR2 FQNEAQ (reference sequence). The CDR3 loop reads CASSRTGAGNTIYF. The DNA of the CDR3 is TGTGCCAGCAGCAGGACAGGGGCTGGAAACACCATATATTTT.

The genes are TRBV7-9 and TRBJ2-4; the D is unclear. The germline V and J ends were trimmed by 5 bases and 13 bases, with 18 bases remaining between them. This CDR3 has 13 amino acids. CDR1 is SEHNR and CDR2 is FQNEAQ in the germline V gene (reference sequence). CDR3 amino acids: CASSPPSSWGQYF. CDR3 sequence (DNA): TGTGCCAGCAGCCCACCGAGTAGCTGGGGACAGTACTTC.

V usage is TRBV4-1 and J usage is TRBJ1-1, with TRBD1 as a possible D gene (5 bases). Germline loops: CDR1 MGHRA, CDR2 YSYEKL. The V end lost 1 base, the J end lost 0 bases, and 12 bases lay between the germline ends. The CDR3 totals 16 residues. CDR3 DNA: TGCGCCAGCAGCCAAGTCCCTGGGGGGATGAACACTGAAGCTTTCTTT. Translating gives CASSQVPGGMNTEAFF.

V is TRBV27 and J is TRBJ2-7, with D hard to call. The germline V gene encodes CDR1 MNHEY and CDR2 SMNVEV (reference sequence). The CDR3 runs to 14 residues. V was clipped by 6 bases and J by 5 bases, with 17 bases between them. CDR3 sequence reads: CASRLFPAGDEQYF. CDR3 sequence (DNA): TGTGCCAGCAGACTATTCCCCGCTGGCGACGAGCAGTACTTC.

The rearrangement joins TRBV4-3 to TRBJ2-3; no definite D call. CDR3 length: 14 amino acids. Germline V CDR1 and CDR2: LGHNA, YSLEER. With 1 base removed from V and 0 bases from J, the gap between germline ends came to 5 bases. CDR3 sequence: CASSQAYSTDTQYF. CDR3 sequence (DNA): TGCGCCAGCAGCCAAGCTTACAGCACAGATACGCAGTATTTT.

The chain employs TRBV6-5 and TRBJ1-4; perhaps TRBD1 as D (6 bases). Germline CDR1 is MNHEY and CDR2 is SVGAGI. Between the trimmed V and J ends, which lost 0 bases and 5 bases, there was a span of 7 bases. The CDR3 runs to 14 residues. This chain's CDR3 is CASSYSGQNEKLFF. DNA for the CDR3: TGTGCCAGCAGTTACTCTGGACAGAATGAAAAACTGTTTTTT.

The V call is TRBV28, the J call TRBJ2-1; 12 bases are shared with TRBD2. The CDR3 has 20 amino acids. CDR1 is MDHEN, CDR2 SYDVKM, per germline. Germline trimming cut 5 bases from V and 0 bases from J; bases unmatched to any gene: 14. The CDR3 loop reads CASSPGSGTSGRSSYNEQFF. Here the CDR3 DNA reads TGTGCCAGCAGTCCTGGCTCGGGGACTAGCGGGCGTAGCTCCTACAATGAGCAGTTCTTC.

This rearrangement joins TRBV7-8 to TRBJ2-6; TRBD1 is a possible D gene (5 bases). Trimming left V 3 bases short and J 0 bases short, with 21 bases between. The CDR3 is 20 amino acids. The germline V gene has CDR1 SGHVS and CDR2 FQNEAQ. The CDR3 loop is CASSFYRIPTPYSGANVLTF. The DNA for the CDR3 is TGTGCCAGCAGCTTCTACAGGATCCCAACCCCATACTCTGGGGCCAACGTCCTGACTTTC.

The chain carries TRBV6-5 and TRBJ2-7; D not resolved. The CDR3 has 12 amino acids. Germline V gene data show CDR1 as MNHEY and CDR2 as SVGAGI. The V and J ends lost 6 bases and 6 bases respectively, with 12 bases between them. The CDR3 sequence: CASSYDDREQYF. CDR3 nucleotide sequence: TGTGCCAGCAGCTACGATGATCGCGAGCAGTACTTC.

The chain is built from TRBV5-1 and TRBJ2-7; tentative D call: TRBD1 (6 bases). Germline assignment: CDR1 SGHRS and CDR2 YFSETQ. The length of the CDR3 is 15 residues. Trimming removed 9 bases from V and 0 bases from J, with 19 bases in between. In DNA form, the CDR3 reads TGCGCCACCGCGACAGGAGATTTCCACTCCTACGAGCAGTACTTC. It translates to CATATGDFHSYEQYF.

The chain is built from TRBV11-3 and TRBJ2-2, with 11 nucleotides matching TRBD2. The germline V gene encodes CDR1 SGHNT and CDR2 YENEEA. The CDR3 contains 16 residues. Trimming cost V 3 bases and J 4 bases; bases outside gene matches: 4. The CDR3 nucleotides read TGTGCCAGCAGCTTTTTTAGCGGGAGGGGCACCGGGGAGCTGTTTTTT. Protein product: CASSFFSGRGTGELFF.

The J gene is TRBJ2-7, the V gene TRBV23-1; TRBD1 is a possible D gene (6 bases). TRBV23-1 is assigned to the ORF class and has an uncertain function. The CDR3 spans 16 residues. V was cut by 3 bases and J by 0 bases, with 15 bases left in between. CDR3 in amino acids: CASSHPRQESSYEQYF. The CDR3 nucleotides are TGCGCCAGCAGTCACCCCCGACAGGAAAGCTCCTACGAGCAGTACTTC.

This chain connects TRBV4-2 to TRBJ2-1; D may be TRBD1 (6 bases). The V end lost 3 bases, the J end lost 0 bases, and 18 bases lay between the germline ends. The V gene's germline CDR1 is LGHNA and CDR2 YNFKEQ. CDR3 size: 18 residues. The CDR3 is CASSQARLGASSYNEQFF. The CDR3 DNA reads TGTGCCAGCAGCCAGGCCCGCTTGGGGGCCAGCTCCTACAATGAGCAGTTCTTC.

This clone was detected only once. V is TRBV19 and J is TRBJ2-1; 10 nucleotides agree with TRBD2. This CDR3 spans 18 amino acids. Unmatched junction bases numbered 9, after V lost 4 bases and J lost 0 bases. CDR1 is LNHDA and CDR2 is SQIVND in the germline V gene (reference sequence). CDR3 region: CASSTIFSSGSSYNEQFF. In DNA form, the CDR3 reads TGTGCCAGTAGTACTATCTTTTCTAGCGGGAGCTCCTACAATGAGCAGTTCTTC.

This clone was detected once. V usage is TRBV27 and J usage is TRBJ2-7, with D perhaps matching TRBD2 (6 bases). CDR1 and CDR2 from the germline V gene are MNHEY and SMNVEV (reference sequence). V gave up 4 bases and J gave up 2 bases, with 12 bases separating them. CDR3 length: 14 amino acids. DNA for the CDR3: TGTGCCAGCAGTTCCCGAGGAGGGCCCTACGAGCAGTACTTC. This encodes CASSSRGGPYEQYF.

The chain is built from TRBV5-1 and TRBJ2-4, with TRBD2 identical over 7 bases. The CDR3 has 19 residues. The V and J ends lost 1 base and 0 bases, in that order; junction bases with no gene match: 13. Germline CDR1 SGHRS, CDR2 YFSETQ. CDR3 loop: CASSLSREGYILAKNIQYF. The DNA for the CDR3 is TGCGCCAGCAGCTTGTCGAGGGAGGGCTATATACTAGCCAAAAACATTCAGTACTTC. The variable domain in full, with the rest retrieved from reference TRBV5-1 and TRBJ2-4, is KAGVTQTPRYLIKTRGQQVTLSCSPISGHRSVSWYQQTPGQGLQFLFEYFSETQRNKGNFPGRFSGRQFSNSRSEMNVSTLELGDSALYLCASSLSREGYILAKNIQYFGAGTRLSVL.

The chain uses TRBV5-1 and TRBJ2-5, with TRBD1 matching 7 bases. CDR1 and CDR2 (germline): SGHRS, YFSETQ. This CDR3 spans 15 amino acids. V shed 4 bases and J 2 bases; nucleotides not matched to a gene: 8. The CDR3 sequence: CASSRYSGQQETQYF. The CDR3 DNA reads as TGCGCCAGCAGCCGATACTCGGGACAGCAAGAGACCCAGTACTTC.

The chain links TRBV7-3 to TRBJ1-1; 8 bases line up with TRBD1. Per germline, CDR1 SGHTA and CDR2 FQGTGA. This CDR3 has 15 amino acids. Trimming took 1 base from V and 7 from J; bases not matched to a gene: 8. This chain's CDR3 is CASSLRAGGQGEAFF. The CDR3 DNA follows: TGTGCCAGCAGCTTAAGGGCAGGGGGCCAGGGTGAAGCTTTCTTT.

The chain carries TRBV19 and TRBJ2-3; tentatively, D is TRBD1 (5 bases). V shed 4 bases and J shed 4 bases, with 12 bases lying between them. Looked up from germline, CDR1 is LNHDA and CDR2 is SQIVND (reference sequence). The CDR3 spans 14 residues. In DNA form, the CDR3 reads TGTGCCAGTAGTAACGTCCCAGGGCCAGATACGCAGTATTTT. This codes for CASSNVPGPDTQYF.

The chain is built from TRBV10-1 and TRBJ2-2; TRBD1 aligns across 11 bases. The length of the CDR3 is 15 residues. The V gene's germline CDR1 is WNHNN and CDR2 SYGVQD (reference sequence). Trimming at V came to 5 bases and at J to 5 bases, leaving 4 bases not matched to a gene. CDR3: CASSTGTGGTGELFF. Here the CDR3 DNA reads TGCGCCAGCAGTACCGGGACAGGGGGAACCGGGGAGCTGTTTTTT.

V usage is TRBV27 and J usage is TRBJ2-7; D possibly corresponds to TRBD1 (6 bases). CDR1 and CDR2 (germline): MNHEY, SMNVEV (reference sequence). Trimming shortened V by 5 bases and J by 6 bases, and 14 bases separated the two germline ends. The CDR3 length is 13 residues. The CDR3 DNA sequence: TGTGCCAGCAGTACTACTAGAGGGGGCGAGCAGTACTTC. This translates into CASSTTRGGEQYF.

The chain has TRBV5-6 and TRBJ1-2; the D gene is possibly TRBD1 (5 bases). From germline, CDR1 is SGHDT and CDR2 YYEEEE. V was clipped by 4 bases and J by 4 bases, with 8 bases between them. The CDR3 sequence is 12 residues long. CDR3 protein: CASSADSYGYTF. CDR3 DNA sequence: TGTGCCAGCAGCGCCGACAGCTATGGCTACACCTTC. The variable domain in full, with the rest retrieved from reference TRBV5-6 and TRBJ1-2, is DAGVTQSPTHLIKTRGQQVTLRCSPKSGHDTVSWYQQALGQGPQFIFQYYEEEERQRGNFPDRFSGHQFPNYSSELNVNALLLGDSALYLCASSADSYGYTFGSGTRLTVV.

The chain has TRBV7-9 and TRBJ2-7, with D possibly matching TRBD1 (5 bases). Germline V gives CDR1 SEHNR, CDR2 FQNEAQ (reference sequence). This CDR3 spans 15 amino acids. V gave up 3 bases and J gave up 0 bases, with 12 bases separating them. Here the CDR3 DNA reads TGTGCCAGCAGCTTTCAGGGCTCTTCCTCCTACGAGCAGTACTTC. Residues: CASSFQGSSSYEQYF.

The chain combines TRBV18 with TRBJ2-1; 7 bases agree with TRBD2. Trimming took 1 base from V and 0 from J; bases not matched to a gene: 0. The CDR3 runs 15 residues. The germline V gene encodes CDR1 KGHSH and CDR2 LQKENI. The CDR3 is CASSPQRDSYNEQFF. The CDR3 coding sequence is TGTGCCAGCTCACCACAGCGGGACTCCTACAATGAGCAGTTCTTC.